These 23 T cell receptor beta chains were all obtained from the same sample, sequenced in a study of CD8 T cells in Susac syndrome. RNA in amounts of roughly 0.45 to 1 ug was reverse transcribed with random hexamers. In TCRdb, the immunoSEQ multiplex PCR reads were re-called with MiXCR into one record per CDR3 protein. The table has 150,000 or so distinct CDR3 sequences, around 90% seen once. Sequencing was done on a sample of CD4+ T cells from PBMCs. Every receptor here comes from a human donor in good health.

V is TRBV28 and J is TRBJ2-7, with TRBD1 identical over 9 bases. Germline V gene data show CDR1 as MDHEN and CDR2 as SYDVKM. V lost 4 bases, J lost 4 bases, and 8 bases stayed unmatched. The CDR3 length is 15 residues. DNA for the CDR3: TGTGCCAGCAGTTCCGGGACAGGGATGCTTTACGAGCAGTACTTC. Translating gives CASSSGTGMLYEQYF.

J is TRBJ2-7 and V is TRBV7-9; no clear D. The CDR3 loop spans 15 amino acids. V was pared by 8 bases and J by 5 bases, with 22 bases between. Germline V gene lookup returns CDR1 SEHNR and CDR2 FQNEAQ (reference sequence). The CDR3 is CASRERLGFCDEQYF. For the CDR3, the DNA is TGTGCCAGCCGTGAAAGGTTGGGGTTTTGTGACGAGCAGTACTTC. The full variable domain, in which reference TRBV7-9 and TRBJ2-7 provide the parts outside the CDR3, is DTGVSQNPRHKITKRGQNVTFRCDPISEHNRLYWYRQTLGQGPEFLTYFQNEAQLEKSRLLSDRFSAERPKGSFSTLEIQRTEQGDSAMYLCASRERLGFCDEQYFGPGTRLTVT.

V gene TRBV4-1 combines with J gene TRBJ1-3, with D tentatively TRBD1 (5 bases). Trimming removed 4 bases from V and 0 bases from J, with 16 bases in between. This CDR3 has 17 residues. The germline CDR1 and CDR2 sequences are MGHRA and YSYEKL. The DNA of the CDR3 is TGCGCCAGCAGCCCTGGAGCCTACAGGACCTCTGGAAACACCATATATTTT. It yields the protein CASSPGAYRTSGNTIYF.

The V and J genes are TRBV4-3 and TRBJ1-1, with D unclear. Germline CDR1 is LGHNA and CDR2 is YSLEER. CDR3 length: 16 residues. The ends were cut back, 0 bases at V and 0 bases at J, with 11 bases in the middle. This chain's CDR3 is CASSQDPLSLNTEAFF. DNA of the CDR3: TGCGCCAGCAGCCAAGATCCACTATCTTTGAACACTGAAGCTTTCTTT.

The chain couples TRBV4-1 to TRBJ2-1, with D possibly being TRBD2 (7 bases). The CDR3 sequence is 16 residues long. Per germline, CDR1 MGHRA and CDR2 YSYEKL. Trimming took 0 bases from V and 6 from J, leaving 15 bases between them. CDR3: CASSQDSTGGPNEQFF. DNA of the CDR3: TGCGCCAGCAGCCAAGACTCCACCGGGGGGCCCAATGAGCAGTTCTTC.

On this clonotype itself: The DNA is left out, because the CDR3 cannot be placed on it with certainty; the CDR3 is given as TCRdb lists it. The chain has TRBV6-4 and TRBJ2-2; TRBD1 reflects the table's D call only, with no check against the DNA. The CDR3 comprises 15 residues, both ends counted. Germline V gives CDR1 MRHNA, CDR2 SNTAGT. The CDR3 protein is CAARGGTGGPGSCFF.

This clonotype has only a few counts. This chain links TRBV12-3 or TRBV12-4 with TRBJ1-2; 10 nucleotides agree with TRBD1. CDR3 size: 15 residues. After removal of 6 bases from V and 0 bases from J, the junction contained 4 bases not matched to a gene. This CDR3 is CASSPGQGANYGYTF. The CDR3, as DNA: TGTGCCAGCAGCCCCGGACAGGGGGCTAACTATGGCTACACCTTC.

CDR3 DNA: TGTGCCAGCAGCTTAAGGCCAGGCGAAAACACCATATATTTT. It is translated as CASSLRPGENTIYF. The gene calls are TRBV7-6 and TRBJ1-3; no firm D call. V was shortened by 2 bases and J by 6 bases, with 11 bases between the two germline ends. This CDR3 has 14 amino acids. The germline CDR1 and CDR2 sequences are SGHVS and FNYEAQ.

The chain couples TRBV10-1 to TRBJ2-7; 12 bases line up with TRBD2. With 5 bases clipped from V and 6 bases from J, the junction kept 5 bases outside the gene matches. This CDR3 spans 14 amino acids. Germline-derived CDR1 and CDR2 are WNHNN and SYGVQD (reference sequence). CDR3: CASSPSGREPEQYF. CDR3 nucleotides: TGCGCCAGCAGTCCTAGCGGGAGGGAGCCCGAGCAGTACTTC.

CDR3 coding DNA: TGTGCCAGCAGCCATGGATTCCAGCAGCCCCAGCATTTT. It specifies CASSHGFQQPQHF. The rearrangement links TRBV3-1 to TRBJ1-5; D is undetermined. Trimming pared 3 bases from V and 7 bases from J, leaving 10 bases between. Germline lookup yields CDR1 LGHDT and CDR2 YNNKEL (reference sequence). There are 13 residues in the CDR3.

The chain uses TRBV27 and TRBJ2-1; D might be TRBD1 (5 bases). Germline CDR1 is MNHEY and CDR2 is SMNVEV (reference sequence). The CDR3 covers 12 residues. Trimming removed 5 bases at V and 11 bases at J, with 13 bases between. The DNA of the CDR3 is TGTGCCAGCAGTACTCTCCAGGGAAAGCAGTTCTTC. It is translated as CASSTLQGKQFF.

This clonotype was seen only once. The chain employs TRBV7-9 and TRBJ2-1; D tentatively fits TRBD1 or TRBD2 (5 bases each). V lost 1 base and J 8 bases, leaving 6 bases between the germline ends. This CDR3 comprises 12 residues. Germline lookup yields CDR1 SEHNR and CDR2 FQNEAQ (reference sequence). The CDR3 region is CASSLGGDEQFF. CDR3 DNA: TGTGCCAGCAGCTTAGGAGGGGATGAGCAGTTCTTC.

The chain joins TRBV7-2 to TRBJ1-3; no definite D call. Trimming removed 1 base from V and 0 bases from J, with 4 bases in between. This CDR3 region has 14 residues. Germline lookup yields CDR1 SGHTA and CDR2 FQGNSA. CDR3 DNA: TGTGCCAGCAGCTTAGGCAGCTCTGGAAACACCATATATTTT. Its translation: CASSLGSSGNTIYF.

V usage is TRBV6-5 and J usage is TRBJ2-7; 8 bases fit TRBD2. In germline, CDR1 is MNHEY, CDR2 SVGAGI. The length of the CDR3 is 15 residues. Germline trimming cut 6 bases from V and 1 base from J; bases unmatched to any gene: 8. The CDR3 here is CASRSGTSLSYEQYF. The CDR3 DNA reads as TGTGCCAGCAGGTCCGGGACTAGTCTATCCTACGAGCAGTACTTC.

CDR3 DNA: TGCAGTGCTAGTCACGGGACAGTCTCCTACGAGCAGTACTTC. This gives the protein CSASHGTVSYEQYF. The chain employs TRBV20-1 and TRBJ2-7; TRBD1 matches 7 bases. V was pared by 3 bases and J by 0 bases, with 5 bases of the junction left unmatched. In germline, CDR1 is DFQATT, CDR2 SNEGSKA (reference sequence). The CDR3 extends over 14 amino acids.

This clonotype has a single count. The chain employs TRBV5-4 and TRBJ1-2; 7 bases align to TRBD1. Per the germline V gene, CDR1 is SGHNT and CDR2 is YYREEE (reference sequence). V lost 0 bases to trimming and J lost 4 bases; unmatched junction nucleotides: 9. This CDR3 has 16 amino acids. For the CDR3, the DNA is TGTGCCAGCAGCTTGGCGACAGGGAGGTCCCCCTATGGCTACACCTTC. It encodes CASSLATGRSPYGYTF.

This chain joins TRBV6-2 or TRBV6-3 and TRBJ1-2, with D hard to call. The CDR3 extends over 11 amino acids. V lost 8 bases to trimming and J lost 6 bases, with 10 bases between them. CDR1 and CDR2 (germline): MNHEY, SVGEGT. CDR3 nucleotides: TGTGCCAGCCAAAGAGGAAATGGCTACACCTTC. This gives the protein CASQRGNGYTF.

The gene calls are TRBV5-4 and TRBJ1-2; 8 bases are a match to TRBD1. The CDR3 is made up of 13 amino acids. J lost 6 bases, V lost 4 bases, and 5 bases had no gene match. Germline CDR1 and CDR2: SGHNT and YYREEE (reference sequence). The CDR3 reads CASSLQGADGYTF. The CDR3 DNA is TGTGCCAGCAGCCTGCAGGGGGCTGATGGCTACACCTTC.

This chain joins TRBV7-8 and TRBJ2-7; D is possibly TRBD2 (5 bases). Trimming removed 0 bases from V and 4 bases from J, with 10 bases in between. The CDR3 loop spans 14 amino acids. The germline CDR1 and CDR2 sequences are SGHVS and FQNEAQ. The CDR3: CASSLALASYEQYF. The CDR3, as DNA: TGTGCCAGCAGCTTAGCGCTAGCTTCGTACGAGCAGTACTTC.

The CDR3: CASSFYQGDEQYF. The CDR3 DNA is TGTGCCAGCAGCTTTTATCAGGGCGACGAGCAGTACTTC. This chain links TRBV7-2 with TRBJ2-7; perhaps TRBD1 as D (5 bases). CDR1 and CDR2 from the germline V gene are SGHTA and FQGNSA. The germline V and J ends were trimmed by 3 bases and 5 bases, with 11 bases remaining between them. This CDR3 is built from 13 residues.

The chain links TRBV12-5 to TRBJ2-7, with a possible D match to TRBD1 (6 bases). The CDR3 loop spans 13 amino acids. CDR1 and CDR2 from the germline V gene are LGHNT and FRNRAP. V was trimmed by 6 bases and J by 5 bases, leaving 14 bases between them. CDR3 sequence: CASGTDRLDEQYF. DNA for the CDR3: TGTGCTAGTGGAACCGACAGGTTGGACGAGCAGTACTTC.

The chain is built from TRBV2 and TRBJ2-1; D is perhaps TRBD2 (6 bases). This CDR3 region has 12 residues. Trimming took 2 bases from V and 10 from J, leaving 9 bases between them. The germline CDR1 and CDR2 sequences are SNHLY and FYNNEI. The CDR3 reads CASSEQGGEQFF. The CDR3 DNA reads as TGTGCCAGCAGTGAACAGGGAGGCGAGCAGTTCTTC.

A single count supports this clonotype. The chain carries TRBV25-1 and TRBJ2-2; weak D call: TRBD2 (6 bases). Trimming stripped 5 bases from V and 5 bases from J, with 27 bases between. The CDR3 loop spans 19 amino acids. The germline V gene encodes CDR1 MGHDK and CDR2 SYGVNS. CDR3 in DNA: TGTGCCAGCAGTTTTGACGCCCGACCTCAAAAAGGGAGGACCGGGGAGCTGTTTTTT. Residues: CASSFDARPQKGRTGELFF.